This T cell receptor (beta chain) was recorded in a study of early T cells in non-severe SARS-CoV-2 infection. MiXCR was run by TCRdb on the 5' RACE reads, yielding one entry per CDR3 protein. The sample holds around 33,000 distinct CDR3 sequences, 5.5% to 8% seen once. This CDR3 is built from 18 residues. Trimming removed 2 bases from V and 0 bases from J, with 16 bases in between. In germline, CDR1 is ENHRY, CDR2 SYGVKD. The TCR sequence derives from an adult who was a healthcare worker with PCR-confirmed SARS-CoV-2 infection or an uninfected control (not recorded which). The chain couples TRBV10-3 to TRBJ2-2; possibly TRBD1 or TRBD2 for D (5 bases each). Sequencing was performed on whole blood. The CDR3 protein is CAISETPRGRSNTGELFF. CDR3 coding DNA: TGTGCCATCAGTGAGACCCCCCGGGGCAGATCGAACACCGGGGAGCTGTTTTTT.